This TCR beta chain emerged from a study of blood T cell repertoires in COVID-19. Looking at the study overall: T cells, B-cell-depleted T cells, or PBMCs provided the cDNA or gDNA that served as material.

CDR1 and CDR2 from the germline V gene are SGHNT and YYREEE (reference sequence). The CDR3 is 16 amino acids. The V and J ends lost 6 bases and 4 bases, in that order; junction bases with no gene match: 10. Only in-frame clones appear in the TCRdb table, and some are missing; sequencing was by immunoSEQ multiplex PCR. This sample carries 100,000 to 140,000 clones, about 90% of them seen once, and the ten largest clones take roughly 1.2%. The origin of this receptor is a woman aged 30 to 39 with acute or convalescent COVID-19. The rearrangement joins TRBV5-4 to TRBJ2-2; 9 nucleotides match TRBD2. Sequencing was performed on peripheral blood. The CDR3 nucleotides are TGTGCCAGCACTCCTGGGGGACTAGCTGGCACCGGGGAGCTGTTTTTT. Protein product: CASTPGGLAGTGELFF.